One TCR beta chain is described in this entry. The junction differs from germline at one of its ends, possibly a read error. These data belong to a study of blood T cells in healthy people across ages. The CDR3 runs to 14 residues. CDR1 is SGHRS, CDR2 YFSETQ, per germline. A second PCR, run for about 7 to 12 cycles, used a sample-barcoded 5' primer plus a J-beta primer mix. Template switching added a 12-random-nucleotide identifier to every cDNA molecule. TCRdb called the 5' RACE reads again in MiXCR, with one record for every CDR3 protein. Here the sample spans 800,000 or so distinct CDR3 sequences, roughly 25% being singletons. The people who gave samples were healthy Caucasians from Russia, aged roughly 6 to 90. The sample was also reused in another study, on T cells of mothers and their children. That work adds: Overlap ran slightly, non-significantly higher for related than unrelated mother-child pairs.

This sequence originates from a boy aged 10-17 years in good health. Input material: blood. V gene TRBV5-1 combines with J gene TRBJ2-5; tentative D call: TRBD1 (6 bases). The CDR3 here is CANSFLGQKETQYF. In DNA form, the CDR3 reads TGCGCCAACAGCTTCCTCGGACAGAAAGAGACCCAGTACTTC.